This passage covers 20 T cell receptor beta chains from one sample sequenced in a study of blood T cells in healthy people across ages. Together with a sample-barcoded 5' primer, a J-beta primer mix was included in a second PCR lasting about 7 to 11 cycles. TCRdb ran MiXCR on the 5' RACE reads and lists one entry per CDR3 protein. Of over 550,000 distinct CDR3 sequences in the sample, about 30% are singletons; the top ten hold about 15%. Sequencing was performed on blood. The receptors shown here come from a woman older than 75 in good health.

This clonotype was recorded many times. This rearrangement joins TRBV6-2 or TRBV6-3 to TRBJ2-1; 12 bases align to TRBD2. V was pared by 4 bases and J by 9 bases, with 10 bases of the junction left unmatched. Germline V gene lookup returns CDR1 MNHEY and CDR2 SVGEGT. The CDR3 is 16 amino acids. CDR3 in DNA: TGTGCCAGCAGTTCAACTAGCGGGGGGTACGTAGGTGAGCAGTTCTTC. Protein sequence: CASSSTSGGYVGEQFF.

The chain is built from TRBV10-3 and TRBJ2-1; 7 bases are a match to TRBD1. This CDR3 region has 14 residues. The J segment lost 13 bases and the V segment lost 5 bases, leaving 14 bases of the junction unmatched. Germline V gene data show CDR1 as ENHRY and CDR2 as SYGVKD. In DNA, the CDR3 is TGTGCCATCAGTAGGGACAGATCCCAAGAGACCCAGTTCTTC. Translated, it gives CAISRDRSQETQFF.

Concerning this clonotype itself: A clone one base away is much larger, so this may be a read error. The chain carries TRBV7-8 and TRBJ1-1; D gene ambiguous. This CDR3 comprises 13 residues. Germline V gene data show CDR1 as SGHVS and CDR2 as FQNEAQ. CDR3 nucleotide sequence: TGTGCCAGCAGGGATCGTTTGAACATTGAAGCTTTCTTT. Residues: CASRDRLNIEAFF.

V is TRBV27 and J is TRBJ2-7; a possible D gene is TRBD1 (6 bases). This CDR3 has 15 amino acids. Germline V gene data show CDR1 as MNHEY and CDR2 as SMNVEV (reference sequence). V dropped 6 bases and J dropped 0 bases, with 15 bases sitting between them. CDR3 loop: CASSTKQGRSYEQYF. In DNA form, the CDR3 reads TGTGCCAGCAGCACGAAGCAGGGGCGCTCCTACGAGCAGTACTTC.

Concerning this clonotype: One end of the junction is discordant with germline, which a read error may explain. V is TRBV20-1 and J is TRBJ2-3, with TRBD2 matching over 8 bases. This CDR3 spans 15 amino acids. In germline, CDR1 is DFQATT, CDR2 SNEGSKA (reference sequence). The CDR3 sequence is CSAEFGTSLTDAQYF. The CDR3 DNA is TGCAGTGCCGAGTTTGGGACTAGTCTTACAGATGCGCAGTATTTT.

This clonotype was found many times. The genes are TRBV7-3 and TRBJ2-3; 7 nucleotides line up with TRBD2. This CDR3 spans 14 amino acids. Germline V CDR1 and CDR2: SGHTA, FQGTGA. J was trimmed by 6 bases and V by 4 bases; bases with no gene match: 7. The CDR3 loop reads CASSYGPGRDTQYF. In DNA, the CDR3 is TGTGCCAGCAGCTACGGCCCCGGGAGGGATACGCAGTATTTT.

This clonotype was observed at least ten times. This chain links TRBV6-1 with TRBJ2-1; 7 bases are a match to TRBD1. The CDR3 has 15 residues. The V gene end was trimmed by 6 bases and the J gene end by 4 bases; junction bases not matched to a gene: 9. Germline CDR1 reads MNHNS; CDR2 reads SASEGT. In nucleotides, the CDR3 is TGTGCCAGCAGCCCCCTCGGACAGGTTTACAATGAGCAGTTCTTC. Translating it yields CASSPLGQVYNEQFF.

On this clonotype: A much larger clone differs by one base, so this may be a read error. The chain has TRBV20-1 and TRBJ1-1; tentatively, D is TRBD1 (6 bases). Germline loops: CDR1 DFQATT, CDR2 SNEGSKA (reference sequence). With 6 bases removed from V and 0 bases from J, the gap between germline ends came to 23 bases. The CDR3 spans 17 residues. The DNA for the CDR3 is TGCAGTGCCGTCGCCCAGGGGCAAATAGGGCTGAACACTGAAGCTTTCTTT. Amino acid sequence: CSAVAQGQIGLNTEAFF.

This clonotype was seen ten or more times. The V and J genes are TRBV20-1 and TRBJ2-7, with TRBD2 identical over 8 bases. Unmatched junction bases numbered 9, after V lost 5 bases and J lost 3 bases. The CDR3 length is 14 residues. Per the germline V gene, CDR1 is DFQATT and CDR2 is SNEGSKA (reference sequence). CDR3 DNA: TGCAGTGCTCAATTAGCGGGGATACTCTACGAGCAGTACTTC. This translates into CSAQLAGILYEQYF.

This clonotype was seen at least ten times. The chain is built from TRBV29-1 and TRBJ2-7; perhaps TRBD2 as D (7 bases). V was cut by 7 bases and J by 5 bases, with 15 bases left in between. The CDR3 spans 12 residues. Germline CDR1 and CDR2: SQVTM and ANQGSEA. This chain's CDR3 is CSGGGSWNEQYF. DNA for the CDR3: TGCAGCGGGGGGGGCAGCTGGAACGAGCAGTACTTC.

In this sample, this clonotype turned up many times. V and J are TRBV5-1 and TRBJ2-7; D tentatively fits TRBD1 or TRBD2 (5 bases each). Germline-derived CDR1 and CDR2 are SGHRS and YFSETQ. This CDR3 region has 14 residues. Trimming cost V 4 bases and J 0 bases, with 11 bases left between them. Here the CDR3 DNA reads TGCGCCAGCAGCATATTGGGGACCTCCTACGAGCAGTACTTC. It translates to CASSILGTSYEQYF.

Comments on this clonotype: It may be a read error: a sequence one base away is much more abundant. CDR3 amino acids: CASTLGGGGDTQYF. The CDR3 bases are TGTGCCAGCACCCTCGGAGGGGGTGGAGATACGCAGTATTTT. The chain combines TRBV5-4 with TRBJ2-3, with D perhaps being TRBD1 or TRBD2 (6 bases each). The CDR3 consists of 14 residues. V dropped 6 bases and J dropped 5 bases, with 16 bases sitting between them. Per the germline V gene, CDR1 is SGHNT and CDR2 is YYREEE (reference sequence).

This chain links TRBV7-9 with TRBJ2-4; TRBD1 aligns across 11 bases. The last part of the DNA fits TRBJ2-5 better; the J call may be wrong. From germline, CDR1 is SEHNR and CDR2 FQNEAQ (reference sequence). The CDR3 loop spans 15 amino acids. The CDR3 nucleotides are TGTGCCAGCAGCTTGGACAGGGGGCTGGTGGGGACCCAGTACTTC. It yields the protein CASSLDRGLVGTQYF.

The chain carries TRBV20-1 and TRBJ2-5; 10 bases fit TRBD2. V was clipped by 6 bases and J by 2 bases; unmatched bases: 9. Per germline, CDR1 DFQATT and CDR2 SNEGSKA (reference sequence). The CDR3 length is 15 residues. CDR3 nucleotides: TGCAGTGCGCCCCCCCTGACTAGCGGGCAAGAGACCCAGTACTTC. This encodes CSAPPLTSGQETQYF.

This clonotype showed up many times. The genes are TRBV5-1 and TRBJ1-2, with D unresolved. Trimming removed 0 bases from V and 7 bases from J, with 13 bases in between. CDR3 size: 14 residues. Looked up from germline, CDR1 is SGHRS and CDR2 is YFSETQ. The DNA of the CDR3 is TGCGCCAGCAGCTTGGATCCGGAGAATCTTGGCTACACCTTC. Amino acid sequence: CASSLDPENLGYTF.

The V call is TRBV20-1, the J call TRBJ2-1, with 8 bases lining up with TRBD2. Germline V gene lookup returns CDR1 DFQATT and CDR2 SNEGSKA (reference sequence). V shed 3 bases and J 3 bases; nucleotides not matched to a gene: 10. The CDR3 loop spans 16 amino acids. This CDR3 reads CSARPWGGGYYNEQFF. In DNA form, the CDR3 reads TGCAGTGCTAGGCCCTGGGGCGGGGGGTACTACAATGAGCAGTTCTTC.

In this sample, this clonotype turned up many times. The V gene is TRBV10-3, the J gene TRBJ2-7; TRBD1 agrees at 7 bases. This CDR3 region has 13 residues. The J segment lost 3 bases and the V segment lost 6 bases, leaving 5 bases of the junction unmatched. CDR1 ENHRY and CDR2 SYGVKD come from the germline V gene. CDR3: CAIRDRANYEQYF. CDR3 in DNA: TGTGCCATCAGAGACAGGGCTAACTACGAGCAGTACTTC.

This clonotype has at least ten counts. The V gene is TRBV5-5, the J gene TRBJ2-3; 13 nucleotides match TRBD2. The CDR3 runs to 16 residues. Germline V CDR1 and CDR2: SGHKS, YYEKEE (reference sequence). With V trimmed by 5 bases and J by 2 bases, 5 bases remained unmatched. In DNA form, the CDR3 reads TGTGCCAGCAGTCTGACTAGCGGGGGGCTCACAGATACGCAGTATTTT. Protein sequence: CASSLTSGGLTDTQYF.

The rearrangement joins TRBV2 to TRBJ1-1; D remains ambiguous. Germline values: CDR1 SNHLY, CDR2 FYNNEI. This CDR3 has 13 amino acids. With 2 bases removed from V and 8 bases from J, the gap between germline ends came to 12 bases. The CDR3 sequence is CASSESRTGEAFF. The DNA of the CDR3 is TGTGCCAGCAGTGAATCTCGGACGGGCGAAGCTTTCTTT. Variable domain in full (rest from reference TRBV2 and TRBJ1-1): EPEVTQTPSHQVTQMGQEVILRCVPISNHLYFYWYRQILGQKVEFLVSFYNNEISEKSEIFDDQFSVERPDGSNFTLKIRSTKLEDSAMYFCASSESRTGEAFFGQGTRLTVV.

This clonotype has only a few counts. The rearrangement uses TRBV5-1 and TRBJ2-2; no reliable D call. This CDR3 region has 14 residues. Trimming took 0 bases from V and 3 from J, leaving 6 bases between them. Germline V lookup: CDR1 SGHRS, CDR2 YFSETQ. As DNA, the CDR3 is TGCGCCAGCAGCTTGGATGGGCACACCGGGGAGCTGTTTTTT. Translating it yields CASSLDGHTGELFF.